The sequence of this T cell receptor (beta chain) was determined in a study of T cells in Graves' hyperthyroidism and ophthalmopathy. Amplification of TCR beta CDR3 regions used RNA as the template. The TCR CDR3 was amplified in a first-round RT-PCR using the HTBI primer set. TCRdb recomputed calls from the multiplex PCR reads with MiXCR, one row per CDR3 protein. Here the sample spans over 650,000 distinct CDR3 sequences, nearly 45% being singletons. This clonotype was counted a single time. The origin of this receptor is an adult man with Graves' disease, either hyperthyroidism or ophthalmopathy (not recorded which). What was sequenced was peripheral blood or thyroid tissue (not recorded which).

In DNA, the CDR3 is TGTGCCAGCAGTGCCTGGGCAGGGGAGACCCAGTACTTC. It is translated as CASSAWAGETQYF. The chain uses TRBV9 and TRBJ2-5, with D possibly TRBD1 on 5 matching bases. CDR3 length equals 13 residues. The V and J ends lost 5 bases and 5 bases respectively, with 13 bases between them. Germline CDR1 reads SGDLS; CDR2 reads YYNGEE.